This paragraph reports one T cell receptor (beta chain). Participants' reported clinical history set cohort assignment. In the authors' workflow: The authors estimated nucleated cell counts from reference gene primer amplification. Clones were read by immunoSEQ multiplex PCR, and TCRdb kept only the in-frame ones, dropping some. V and J calls plus clone size are reproduced from that table; the DNA served to infer D and trimming. The sample carries over 250,000 clones, roughly 91% recorded once. The record originates from a study of blood T cell repertoires in COVID-19. Looking at the study overall: Samples taken during acute and convalescent COVID-19 were collected in the United States, Italy and Spain. Nucleic acid was either cDNA or gDNA, and it came from T cells, B-cell-depleted T cells, or PBMCs.

Germline CDR1 MNHEY, CDR2 SVGAGI. V gave up 4 bases and J gave up 3 bases; unmatched junction bases: 3. This CDR3 has 15 amino acids. V and J are TRBV6-5 and TRBJ1-5; TRBD1 aligns across 10 bases. Sequences were obtained from PBMCs or T cells enriched from blood (not recorded which). The TCR comes from a man aged 40-49 years who had recovered from COVID-19. DNA of the CDR3: TGTGCCAGCAGTTCCGGGACAGGGGCCAATCAGCCCCAGCATTTT. This codes for CASSSGTGANQPQHF.